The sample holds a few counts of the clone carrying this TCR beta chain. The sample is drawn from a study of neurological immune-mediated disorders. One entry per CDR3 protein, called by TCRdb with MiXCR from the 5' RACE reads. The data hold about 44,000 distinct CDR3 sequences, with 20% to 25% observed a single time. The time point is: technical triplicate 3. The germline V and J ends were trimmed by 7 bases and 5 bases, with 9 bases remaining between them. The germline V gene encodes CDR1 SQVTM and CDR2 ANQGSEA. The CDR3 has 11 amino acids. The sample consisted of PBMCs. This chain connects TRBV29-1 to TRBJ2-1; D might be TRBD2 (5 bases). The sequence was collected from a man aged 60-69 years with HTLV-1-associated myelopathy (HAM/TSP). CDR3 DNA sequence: TGCAGCGGCGAGAGGGACAATGAGCAGTTCTTC. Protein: CSGERDNEQFF.